These 29 T cell receptor beta chains originate from one sample sequenced in a study of cytomegalovirus exposure and HLA in healthy donors. PCR employed 60 Vbeta and 13 Jbeta primers. Only in-frame clones appear in the TCRdb table, and some are missing; sequencing was by immunoSEQ multiplex PCR. The repertoire includes about 150,000 clones, 80% to 90% of them detected once, and more than 2% sits in the top ten. The sequenced material came from PBMCs. The receptors derive from a woman aged 18-30 years in good health and CMV-seronegative.

The chain has TRBV13 and TRBJ2-3; weak D call: TRBD1 (8 bases). This CDR3 spans 16 amino acids. Trimming stripped 4 bases from V and 1 base from J, with 15 bases between. Germline V gene data show CDR1 as PRHDT and CDR2 as FYEKMQ (reference sequence). The CDR3: CASSSQGAGGTDTQYF. CDR3 nucleotides: TGTGCCAGCAGCTCCCAGGGGGCGGGGGGCACAGATACGCAGTATTTT.

The J gene is TRBJ1-2, the V gene TRBV7-9; TRBD1 matches 8 bases. Germline-derived CDR1 and CDR2 are SEHNR and FQNEAQ (reference sequence). The V gene end was trimmed by 4 bases and the J gene end by 6 bases; junction bases not matched to a gene: 10. The CDR3 covers 15 residues. The chain's CDR3 is CASSSRGQGADGYTF. The CDR3 region has the DNA TGTGCCAGCAGCTCGAGAGGACAGGGAGCAGATGGCTACACCTTC.

This clone was seen more than once but under ten times. The chain employs TRBV2 and TRBJ2-2, with a tentative D call TRBD2 (5 bases). Trimming removed 7 bases at V and 0 bases at J, with 9 bases between. In germline, CDR1 is SNHLY, CDR2 FYNNEI. CDR3 length equals 14 residues. CDR3 residues: CASTGSANTGELFF. The CDR3 nucleotides are TGTGCCAGCACGGGGAGCGCGAACACCGGGGAGCTGTTTTTT.

The chain uses TRBV5-1 and TRBJ1-2; D is perhaps TRBD1 (6 bases). The CDR3 totals 15 residues. The germline V gene encodes CDR1 SGHRS and CDR2 YFSETQ. V dropped 1 base and J dropped 1 base, with 11 bases sitting between them. The CDR3 DNA sequence: TGCGCCAGCAGCTTGCGGGGGGCGCGTAACTATGGCTACACCTTC. Amino acids: CASSLRGARNYGYTF.

A remark on this clone: At the DNA level, this CDR3 is encoded by other sequences in the same sample as well. The chain has TRBV28 and TRBJ2-7, with D perhaps matching TRBD2 (7 bases). The CDR3 is 13 residues long. Trimming cost V 3 bases and J 2 bases, with 8 bases left between them. Germline V gene sequence: CDR1 MDHEN, CDR2 SYDVKM. CDR3 sequence reads: CASSLGGPYEQYF. The CDR3 DNA follows: TGTGCCAGCAGTTTGGGGGGGCCCTACGAGCAGTACTTC.

This chain uses TRBV9 with TRBJ2-1; the D is unclear. Germline-derived CDR1 and CDR2 are SGDLS and YYNGEE. The CDR3 runs to 11 residues. V was cut by 3 bases and J by 6 bases, with 4 bases left in between. The CDR3 region is CASSEPNEQFF. In DNA form, the CDR3 reads TGTGCCAGCAGCGAGCCCAATGAGCAGTTCTTC.

This sequence joins TRBV7-8 and TRBJ2-2; D is ambiguous. The V end lost 5 bases, the J end lost 8 bases, and 9 bases lay between the germline ends. Germline V gene data show CDR1 as SGHVS and CDR2 as FQNEAQ. The CDR3 is 12 residues long. This CDR3 reads CASSPRVGELFF. The DNA of the CDR3 is TGTGCCAGCAGCCCCCGCGTGGGGGAGCTGTTTTTT.

The chain employs TRBV7-2 and TRBJ2-3; TRBD2 agrees at 12 bases. Unmatched junction bases numbered 5, after V lost 5 bases and J lost 5 bases. The CDR3 is made up of 15 amino acids. Per the germline V gene, CDR1 is SGHTA and CDR2 is FQGNSA. In DNA form, the CDR3 reads TGTGCCAGCAGCCCTAGCGGGAGGGCGGGAGATACGCAGTATTTT. Amino acid sequence: CASSPSGRAGDTQYF.

The CDR3 DNA sequence: TGCGCCAGCAGGTCGACAGGGGGGAGCAACGAGCAGTACTTC. It encodes CASRSTGGSNEQYF. The rearrangement joins TRBV4-1 to TRBJ2-7, with 9 bases matching TRBD1. The CDR3 is 14 amino acids. The V and J ends lost 6 bases and 5 bases, in that order; junction bases with no gene match: 8. In germline, CDR1 is MGHRA, CDR2 YSYEKL.

This clone was recorded once. The chain joins TRBV11-2 to TRBJ1-2, with D possibly TRBD1 on 5 matching bases. Trimming shortened V by 6 bases and J by 4 bases, and 15 bases separated the two germline ends. Germline CDR1 and CDR2: SGHAT and FQNNGV. This CDR3 comprises 14 residues. The CDR3 spells CASSHGRDLYGYTF. CDR3 coding DNA: TGTGCCAGCAGTCATGGGAGGGACCTCTATGGCTACACCTTC.

Only one count was recorded for this clone. The genes are TRBV28 and TRBJ2-2, with TRBD1 identical over 9 bases. Germline V gene lookup returns CDR1 MDHEN and CDR2 SYDVKM. The J segment lost 6 bases and the V segment lost 7 bases, leaving 9 bases of the junction unmatched. CDR3 length: 15 residues. CDR3 in amino acids: CASNTMGTGSGELFF. CDR3 bases: TGTGCCAGCAACACGATGGGGACAGGGTCCGGGGAGCTGTTTTTT.

The chain joins TRBV28 to TRBJ2-1; D possibly corresponds to TRBD2 (5 bases). Between the trimmed V and J ends, which lost 10 bases and 6 bases, there was a span of 10 bases. The CDR3 runs to 11 residues. CDR1 and CDR2 from the germline V gene are MDHEN and SYDVKM. CDR3 DNA sequence: TGTGCCACCGGACTGACCAATGAGCAGTTCTTC. This sequence encodes CATGLTNEQFF.

V is TRBV18 and J is TRBJ1-3; 11 bases match TRBD1. V lost 3 bases to trimming and J lost 0 bases; unmatched junction nucleotides: 4. Looked up from germline, CDR1 is KGHSH and CDR2 is LQKENI. The CDR3 contains 17 residues. In DNA, the CDR3 is TGTGCCAGCTCACCGAAGGGACAGGGGGTCTCTGGAAACACCATATATTTT. Encoded protein: CASSPKGQGVSGNTIYF. Filled out from reference TRBV18 and TRBJ1-3, the complete variable domain reads NAGVMQNPRHLVRRRGQEARLRCSPMKGHSHVYWYRQLPEEGLKFMVYLQKENIIDESGMPKERFSAEFPKEGPSILRIQQVVRGDSAAYFCASSPKGQGVSGNTIYFGEGSWLTVV.

This chain joins TRBV6-5 and TRBJ2-7; 10 nucleotides agree with TRBD1. The CDR3 sequence is 15 residues long. CDR1 and CDR2 (germline): MNHEY, SVGAGI. Trimming removed 8 bases from V and 0 bases from J; junction bases left unmatched: 7. DNA for the CDR3: TGTGCCAGCGCATTCGGGACAGGGGCCTCCTACGAGCAGTACTTC. Translation gives CASAFGTGASYEQYF.

The chain couples TRBV9 to TRBJ1-1; D possibly corresponds to TRBD1 (5 bases). Germline CDR1 and CDR2: SGDLS and YYNGEE. This CDR3 comprises 13 residues. With 8 bases removed from V and 1 base from J, the gap between germline ends came to 12 bases. CDR3 residues: CASTMGGNTEAFF. The DNA for the CDR3 is TGTGCCAGTACGATGGGGGGGAACACTGAAGCTTTCTTT.

The chain couples TRBV7-9 to TRBJ2-5, with D maybe TRBD2 (5 bases). Trimming removed 2 bases from V and 5 bases from J, with 18 bases in between. This CDR3 is built from 16 residues. Germline CDR1 and CDR2: SEHNR and FQNEAQ (reference sequence). Here the CDR3 DNA reads TGTGCCAGCAGCTTATTTCGAATGCGGTCGGGGGAGACCCAGTACTTC. It encodes CASSLFRMRSGETQYF.

For this clone: The junction differs from germline at one of its ends, possibly a read error. The chain recombines TRBV7-7 with TRBJ2-7; 7 bases agree with TRBD1. Germline-derived CDR1 and CDR2 are SSHAT and FNYEAQ (reference sequence). The CDR3 spans 14 residues. The CDR3 spells CASSPRWDSYEQYF. The CDR3, as DNA: TGTGCTAGCAGCCCGAGGTGGGACAGCTACGAGCAGTACTTC.

The rearrangement links TRBV29-1 to TRBJ2-5, with D unclear. The CDR3 covers 10 residues. V shed 4 bases and J shed 11 bases, with 11 bases lying between them. Looked up from germline, CDR1 is SQVTM and CDR2 is ANQGSEA. Written as DNA, the CDR3 is TGCAGCGTTGGTTCAGGCAAGCAGTACTTC. Its protein is CSVGSGKQYF.

The chain joins TRBV6-5 to TRBJ1-2; 12 bases are a match to TRBD1. The CDR3 is 15 residues long. Per germline, CDR1 MNHEY and CDR2 SVGAGI. J was trimmed by 6 bases and V by 6 bases; bases with no gene match: 8. CDR3 DNA: TGTGCCAGCAGCACCGGGACAGGGGGCGAGGATGGCTACACCTTC. This gives the protein CASSTGTGGEDGYTF.

This clone was seen a few times. This sequence joins TRBV28 and TRBJ1-2, with TRBD1 matching 7 bases. V shed 5 bases, J shed 4 bases, and the junction held 10 bases outside the gene matches. The CDR3 contains 15 residues. Germline-derived CDR1 and CDR2 are MDHEN and SYDVKM. The CDR3 region is CASSPTRQGLYGYTF. CDR3 in DNA: TGTGCCAGCAGTCCTACCCGACAGGGACTCTATGGCTACACCTTC.

The table lists this clone with a few counts. V gene TRBV18 combines with J gene TRBJ1-4, with a weak D call TRBD1 (5 bases). The CDR3 is 14 amino acids. Trimming cost V 6 bases and J 10 bases, with 18 bases left between them. Per germline, CDR1 KGHSH and CDR2 LQKENI. For the CDR3, the DNA is TGTGCCAGCTCCCCTGACACACAAAGGGGAAAACTGTTTTTT. It yields the protein CASSPDTQRGKLFF.

This chain uses TRBV7-9 with TRBJ2-7, with 15 bases identical to TRBD2. Germline-derived CDR1 and CDR2 are SEHNR and FQNEAQ (reference sequence). V lost 8 bases to trimming and J lost 4 bases; unmatched junction nucleotides: 3. The CDR3 runs to 14 residues. CDR3 sequence: CASGLAGGPYEQYF. CDR3 nucleotides: TGTGCCAGCGGACTAGCGGGGGGGCCATACGAGCAGTACTTC.

The chain joins TRBV27 to TRBJ1-1, with D possibly being TRBD1 (5 bases). Trimming cost V 6 bases and J 5 bases, with 16 bases left between them. Per the germline V gene, CDR1 is MNHEY and CDR2 is SMNVEV (reference sequence). The length of the CDR3 is 14 residues. The CDR3 loop is CASRLGGAGTEAFF. The CDR3 nucleotides read TGTGCCAGCAGGTTGGGCGGGGCCGGGACTGAAGCTTTCTTT.

The chain carries TRBV9 and TRBJ2-3; 13 bases map to TRBD2. The ends lost 2 bases at V and 0 bases at J; junction bases unmatched: 3. The germline CDR1 and CDR2 sequences are SGDLS and YYNGEE. This CDR3 spans 17 amino acids. CDR3 nucleotides: TGTGCCAGCAGCGTGACTAGCGGGGGGCTAAGCACAGATACGCAGTATTTT. Translated: CASSVTSGGLSTDTQYF.

Remarks on this clone: One end of the junction varies from germline; a read error may be responsible. This chain joins TRBV5-6 and TRBJ2-7; no clear D gene. CDR1 is SGHDT, CDR2 YYEEEE, per germline. The length of the CDR3 is 12 residues. The CDR3 DNA reads as TGTGCCAGCAGCTTATACCGACGAGCGAACGACTTC. Amino acids: CASSLYRRANDF.

The genes are TRBV13 and TRBJ1-1; no firm D call. This CDR3 comprises 13 residues. Per germline, CDR1 PRHDT and CDR2 FYEKMQ (reference sequence). Between the trimmed V and J ends, which lost 2 bases and 5 bases, there was a span of 9 bases. This CDR3 is CASSLKRGTEAFF. The CDR3 DNA is TGTGCCAGCAGCTTAAAACGAGGGACTGAAGCTTTCTTT.

The chain links TRBV4-2 to TRBJ2-1; 7 positions agree with TRBD2. V lost 0 bases, J lost 3 bases, and 5 bases stayed unmatched. The germline V gene encodes CDR1 LGHNA and CDR2 YNFKEQ. The CDR3 contains 16 residues. CDR3 nucleotides: TGTGCCAGCAGCCAAGAGGCTAGCGGCCTCTACAATGAGCAGTTCTTC. Encoded protein: CASSQEASGLYNEQFF.

V is TRBV5-1 and J is TRBJ2-3, with 15 nucleotides matching TRBD2. V shed 0 bases, J shed 9 bases, and the junction held 5 bases outside the gene matches. CDR3 length equals 16 residues. Germline V gene lookup returns CDR1 SGHRS and CDR2 YFSETQ. The CDR3 bases are TGCGCCAGCAGCTTGGGGGGACTAGCGGGAGGACGGACGCAGTATTTT. Its translation: CASSLGGLAGGRTQYF.

The rearrangement uses TRBV4-3 and TRBJ1-2, with D perhaps matching TRBD1 (5 bases). Germline V gene sequence: CDR1 LGHNA, CDR2 YSLEER. This CDR3 region has 15 residues. Trimming removed 0 bases at V and 5 bases at J, with 13 bases between. CDR3 DNA sequence: TGCGCCAGCAGCCAAGATATTCGGGGGAGGTATGGCTACACCTTC. Amino acids: CASSQDIRGRYGYTF.